This T cell receptor beta chain was obtained from a study of cytomegalovirus exposure and HLA in healthy donors. On the study more broadly: From HLA-typed donors, an early data release held tens of millions of unique TCRs. Findings of the study overall: Later analysis suggested links between common viral pathogens and several top significant clusters.

The primer mix had 60 Vbeta and 13 Jbeta primers. The data were produced by immunoSEQ multiplex PCR, yet TCRdb's version contains in-frame clones alone and is incomplete. This sample's table has around 140,000 clones. About this clone itself: Its matching antigen is unknown.

The CDR3 spans 12 residues. The germline V gene encodes CDR1 WSHSY and CDR2 SAAADI. V was trimmed by 7 bases and J by 5 bases, leaving 11 bases between them. The TCR originated in a woman between 40 and 55 years old in good health and CMV-seronegative. The sequenced sample consisted of PBMCs. V usage is TRBV10-2 and J usage is TRBJ1-1; D uncertain. The CDR3 here is CASNDPGTEAFF. The CDR3 region has the DNA TGCGCCAGCAATGACCCGGGGACTGAAGCTTTCTTT.